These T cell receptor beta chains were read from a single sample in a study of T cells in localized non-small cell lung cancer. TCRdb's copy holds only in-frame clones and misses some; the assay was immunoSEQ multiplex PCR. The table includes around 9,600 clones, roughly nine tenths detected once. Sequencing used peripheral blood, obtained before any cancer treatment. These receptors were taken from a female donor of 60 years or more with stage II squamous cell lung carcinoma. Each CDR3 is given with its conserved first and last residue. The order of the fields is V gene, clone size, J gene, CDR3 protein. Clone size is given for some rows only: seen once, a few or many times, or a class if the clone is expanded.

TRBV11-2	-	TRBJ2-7	CASSLGGPEQYF
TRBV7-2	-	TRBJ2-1	CASRFTGGDEQFF
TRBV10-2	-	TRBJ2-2	CASSEVVGANTGELFF
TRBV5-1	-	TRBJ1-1	CASSFALRTGRNTEAFF
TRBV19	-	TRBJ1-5	CASSIDSGQPQHF
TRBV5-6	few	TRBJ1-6	CASSSPDRYSPLHF
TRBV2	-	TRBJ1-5	CASSGRAGRNQPQHF
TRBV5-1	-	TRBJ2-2	CASSLNTGELFF
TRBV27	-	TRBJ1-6	CASRLSLGGRISPLHF
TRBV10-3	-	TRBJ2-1	CAISEAGPYNEQFF